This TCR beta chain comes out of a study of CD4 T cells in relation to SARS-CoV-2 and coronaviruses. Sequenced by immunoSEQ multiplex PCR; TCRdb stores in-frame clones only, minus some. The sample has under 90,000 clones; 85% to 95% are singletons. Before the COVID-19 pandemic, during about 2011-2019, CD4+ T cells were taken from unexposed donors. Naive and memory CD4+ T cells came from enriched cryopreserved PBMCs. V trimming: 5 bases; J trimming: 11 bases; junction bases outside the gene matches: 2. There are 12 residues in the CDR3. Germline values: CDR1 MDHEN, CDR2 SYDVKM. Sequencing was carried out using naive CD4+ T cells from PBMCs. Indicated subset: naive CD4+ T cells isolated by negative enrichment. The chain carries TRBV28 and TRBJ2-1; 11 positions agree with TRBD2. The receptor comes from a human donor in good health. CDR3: CASSTSGSKQFF. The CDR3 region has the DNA TGTGCCAGCAGTACTAGCGGGAGTAAGCAGTTCTTC. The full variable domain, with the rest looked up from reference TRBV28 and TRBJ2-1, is DVKVTQSSRYLVKRTGEKVFLECVQDMDHENMFWYRQDPGLGLRLIYFSYDVKMKEKGDIPEGYSVSREKKERFSLILESASTNQTSMYLCASSTSGSKQFFGPGTRLTVL.